These T cell receptor beta chains were read from a single sample in a study of T-cell memory formation after mild COVID-19. TCRdb re-called the 5' RACE reads with MiXCR, one entry per CDR3 protein. The sample lists about 440,000 distinct CDR3 sequences, around 20% occurring once. The sequencing sample was made of PBMCs or a T cell subset sorted from them (not recorded which). These TCRs come from an adult woman who had mild COVID-19 (a few samples of this study predate the infection). Cell type and time point are not known. The CDR3 runs from the conserved cysteine through the conserved F or W. The D gene is left open where the match is weak. Clone sizes are given selectively: once, few, many, or a class where the clone is expanded.

V	J	size	D	CDR3	DNA
TRBV20-1	TRBJ1-5	NA	TRBD1	CSAPKQGNQPQHF	TGCAGTGCTCCAAAACAGGGGAATCAGCCCCAGCATTTT
TRBV24-1	TRBJ2-7	NA	NA	CATSDYLGEQYF	TGTGCCACCAGTGATTACTTGGGCGAGCAGTACTTC
TRBV20-1	TRBJ1-3	few	NA	CSVQGQLLSGNTIYF	TGCAGTGTACAGGGCCAGCTCCTTTCTGGAAACACCATATATTTT
TRBV24-1	TRBJ2-3	NA	TRBD2	CATSDSSGGPSTDTQYF	TGTGCCACCAGTGATAGTAGCGGGGGCCCAAGCACAGATACGCAGTATTTT
TRBV6-6	TRBJ1-5	NA	NA	CASSLGTFQPQHF	TGTGCCAGCAGTCTGGGGACATTCCAGCCCCAGCATTTT
TRBV5-1	TRBJ2-7	NA	NA	CASSLAQGSAYEQYF	TGCGCCAGCAGCTTAGCACAGGGTTCAGCCTACGAGCAGTACTTC
TRBV3-1	TRBJ1-1	few	NA	CASSRLGSGNTEAFF	TGTGCCAGCAGCCGACTTGGGTCAGGGAACACTGAAGCTTTCTTT
TRBV7-2	TRBJ2-3	NA	NA	CASSFPGEEDTQYF	TGTGCCAGCAGCTTCCCGGGAGAGGAAGATACGCAGTATTTT
TRBV13	TRBJ2-7	few	TRBD2	CASSSGLAGGTYEQYF	TGTGCCAGCAGCTCCGGTCTAGCGGGGGGGACCTACGAGCAGTACTTC
TRBV7-9	TRBJ2-1	NA	TRBD2	CATSTSGGSGSYNEQFF	TGTGCCACCTCGACTAGCGGGGGGTCAGGCTCTTACAATGAGCAGTTCTTC
TRBV12-3/TRBV12-4	TRBJ1-5	NA	NA	CASTKLGNQPQHF	TGTGCCAGCACCAAGTTGGGCAATCAGCCCCAGCATTTT
TRBV12-3/TRBV12-4	TRBJ2-3	many	NA	CASSLDSTAPGTDTQYF	TGTGCCAGCAGTTTAGACTCGACAGCTCCGGGCACAGATACGCAGTATTTT
TRBV6-2/TRBV6-3	TRBJ2-1	NA	NA	CASSYLLAPLGVSYNEQFF	TGTGCCAGCAGTTACCTACTAGCACCCTTGGGGGTTTCCTACAATGAGCAGTTCTTC
TRBV7-9	TRBJ2-1	NA	TRBD1	CASSTGTGAPSSYNEQFF	TGTGCCAGCAGCACCGGGACAGGGGCCCCTAGCTCCTACAATGAGCAGTTCTTC
TRBV5-1	TRBJ1-1	NA	TRBD1	CASSLQGTRLKNTEAFF	TGCGCCAGCAGCTTACAGGGGACGAGACTAAAGAACACTGAAGCTTTCTTT
TRBV12-3/TRBV12-4	TRBJ2-7	many	NA	CASRKDVRGPYEQYF	TGTGCCAGCAGAAAGGATGTACGCGGGCCCTACGAGCAGTACTTC
TRBV27	TRBJ1-4	few	NA	CASSFGGASNEKLFF	TGTGCCAGCAGTTTCGGGGGGGCGTCTAATGAAAAACTGTTTTTT
TRBV7-7	TRBJ2-7	few	NA	CASSLAEGSYEQYF	TGTGCCAGCAGCTTAGCGGAGGGGTCCTACGAGCAGTACTTC
TRBV29-1	TRBJ2-7	NA	NA	CSVVQGRGPYEQYF	TGCAGCGTTGTTCAGGGTAGGGGACCCTACGAGCAGTACTTC
TRBV5-1	TRBJ2-2	few	TRBD2	CASNSHRGGNTGELFF	TGCGCCAGCAACTCCCACCGGGGGGGAAACACCGGGGAGCTGTTTTTT
TRBV9	TRBJ2-1	NA	NA	CASSVGGPLQFF	TGTGCCAGCAGCGTAGGGGGACCGCTGCAGTTCTTC
TRBV29-1	TRBJ1-2	few	NA	CSVEQSRGGYGYTF	TGCAGCGTTGAACAAAGCAGGGGAGGCTATGGCTACACCTTC
TRBV11-3	TRBJ2-1	NA	NA	CASSLRGSGTYNEQFF	TGTGCCAGCAGCTTGAGGGGCTCCGGGACCTACAATGAGCAGTTCTTC
TRBV11-2	TRBJ2-2	few	NA	CASSSERLNTGELFF	TGTGCCAGCAGCTCAGAGCGGTTGAACACCGGGGAGCTGTTTTTT
TRBV9	TRBJ2-7	few	TRBD2	CASSIPSGTPHEQYF	TGTGCCAGCAGCATCCCTAGCGGGACCCCCCACGAGCAGTACTTC
TRBV5-1	TRBJ2-7	NA	TRBD2	CASSLTSGFPYEQYF	TGCGCCAGCAGCTTGACTAGCGGGTTTCCCTACGAGCAGTACTTC
TRBV5-1	TRBJ2-7	NA	NA	CASSPESRRYEQYF	TGCGCCAGCAGCCCCGAATCCCGCCGTTACGAGCAGTACTTC
TRBV6-2/TRBV6-3	TRBJ2-5	NA	TRBD2	CASIFSGGETQYF	TGTGCCAGCATCTTCTCGGGAGGAGAGACCCAGTACTTC
TRBV19	TRBJ2-4	few	TRBD2	CASSRPGLAAGKNIQYF	TGTGCCAGTAGTCGGCCCGGACTAGCGGCCGGCAAAAACATTCAGTACTTC
TRBV11-2	TRBJ2-7	NA	NA	CASSLDGARPEAYEQYF	TGTGCCAGCAGCTTAGATGGCGCCAGGCCAGAGGCCTACGAGCAGTACTTC
TRBV5-1	TRBJ2-7	NA	TRBD2	CASSLARTSGRAWYEQYF	TGCGCCAGCAGCTTGGCAAGGACTAGCGGGAGGGCTTGGTACGAGCAGTACTTC
TRBV20-1	TRBJ2-1	NA	TRBD2	CSAGRLAGVSEQFF	TGCAGTGCGGGCCGACTAGCGGGGGTTAGTGAGCAGTTCTTC
TRBV20-1	TRBJ2-5	NA	NA	CSARQETQYF	TGCAGTGCCCGCCAAGAGACCCAGTACTTC
TRBV21-1	TRBJ2-5	few	NA	CASSKAVLAGVQETQYF	TGTGCCAGCAGCAAAGCGGTTCTAGCGGGGGTACAAGAGACCCAGTACTTC
TRBV18	TRBJ2-6	NA	TRBD1	CASSPGQGASGANVLTF	TGTGCCAGCTCACCGGGACAGGGGGCGTCTGGGGCCAACGTCCTGACTTTC
TRBV2	TRBJ1-1	many	NA	CASSVGTEAFF	TGTGCCAGCAGTGTGGGAACTGAAGCTTTCTTT
TRBV12-3/TRBV12-4	TRBJ2-7	few	NA	CASSTGTDYEQYF	TGTGCCAGCAGTACCGGGACGGACTACGAGCAGTACTTC
TRBV6-2/TRBV6-3	TRBJ1-1	NA	NA	CASSSMTDKGNTEAFF	TGTGCCAGCAGTTCAATGACAGATAAGGGCAACACTGAAGCTTTCTTT
TRBV7-2	TRBJ2-7	few	TRBD1	CASSWTGGVGSSSYEQYF	TGTGCCAGCAGCTGGACAGGGGGCGTTGGGAGTTCGTCCTACGAGCAGTACTTC
TRBV12-3/TRBV12-4	TRBJ2-3	NA	NA	CASRSNRGTDTQYF	TGTGCCAGCAGATCAAACAGGGGCACAGATACGCAGTATTTT
TRBV7-2	TRBJ2-1	few	TRBD2	CASSLRTSGRVNEQFF	TGTGCCAGCAGCTTAAGGACTAGCGGGAGAGTCAATGAGCAGTTCTTC
TRBV12-3/TRBV12-4	TRBJ2-7	NA	NA	CASSLAETYEQYF	TGTGCCAGCAGTTTAGCGGAGACCTACGAGCAGTACTTC
TRBV12-3/TRBV12-4	TRBJ2-3	few	NA	CASSLRGTQTDTQYF	TGTGCCAGCAGTTTAAGAGGTACCCAGACAGATACGCAGTATTTT
TRBV29-1	TRBJ1-1	NA	NA	CSVEDVTQAFF	TGCAGCGTTGAAGATGTCACACAAGCTTTCTTT
TRBV25-1	TRBJ1-2	NA	TRBD1	CASRKEQGYGYTF	TGTGCCAGCAGAAAAGAACAGGGGTATGGCTACACCTTC
TRBV29-1	TRBJ1-2	NA	NA	CSAAAGTNYGYTF	TGCAGCGCTGCGGCCGGGACTAACTATGGCTACACCTTC
TRBV7-9	TRBJ2-7	NA	TRBD1	CASSDIEGWTGDYEQYF	TGTGCCAGCAGCGACATTGAGGGTTGGACAGGGGATTACGAGCAGTACTTC